The 17 T cell receptor beta chains below were found in one sample sequenced in a study of blood T cells in healthy people across ages. Primed by a sample-barcoded 5' primer and a J-beta primer mix, a second PCR proceeded for 7 to 11 cycles. TCRdb itself ran the 5' RACE reads through MiXCR, one entry per CDR3 protein. The data hold about 830,000 distinct CDR3 sequences, with around 62% observed a single time. The sequencing input was blood. The receptors stem from a man aged 25-45 years in good health.

The chain recombines TRBV10-3 with TRBJ2-4; 7 positions match TRBD1. The DNA matches TRBJ2-7 better at its end, which makes the J call doubtful. The CDR3 covers 15 residues. The germline V gene encodes CDR1 ENHRY and CDR2 SYGVKD. The CDR3 DNA reads as TGTGCCATCAGTGAGTTTTTACAGGGGTCCAACGAGCAGTACTTC. Protein sequence: CAISEFLQGSNEQYF.

This clonotype was seen once. The chain links TRBV25-1 to TRBJ2-7; 7 bases are shared with TRBD2. After removal of 1 base from V and 4 bases from J, the junction contained 4 bases not matched to a gene. Germline V gene lookup returns CDR1 MGHDK and CDR2 SYGVNS. The CDR3 contains 14 residues. The CDR3 sequence: CASSEWGGSYEQYF. CDR3 nucleotide sequence: TGTGCCAGCAGTGAATGGGGAGGGTCGTACGAGCAGTACTTC.

The chain uses TRBV7-2 and TRBJ2-7; D might be TRBD1 (5 bases). This CDR3 has 13 residues. The germline gives CDR1 SGHTA, CDR2 FQGNSA. Trimming took 5 bases from V and 4 from J, leaving 12 bases between them. In DNA form, the CDR3 reads TGTGCCAGCAGCGGAAGTAGGGGTTACGAGCAGTACTTC. This encodes CASSGSRGYEQYF. Combining the CDR3 with reference TRBV7-2 and TRBJ2-7 gives the whole variable domain GAGVSQSPSNKVTEKGKDVELRCDPISGHTALYWYRQSLGQGLEFLIYFQGNSAPDKSGLPSDRFSAERTGGSVSTLTIQRTQQEDSAVYLCASSGSRGYEQYFGPGTRLTVT.

J is TRBJ2-7 and V is TRBV28; D possibly corresponds to TRBD1 (5 bases). This CDR3 has 15 residues. The germline gives CDR1 MDHEN, CDR2 SYDVKM. V lost 5 bases and J lost 0, with 14 bases in between. In DNA, the CDR3 is TGTGCCAGCAGTCAGGACATGTTAAGCTCCTACGAGCAGTACTTC. The encoded protein is CASSQDMLSSYEQYF. Full variable domain (missing parts from reference TRBV28 and TRBJ2-7): DVKVTQSSRYLVKRTGEKVFLECVQDMDHENMFWYRQDPGLGLRLIYFSYDVKMKEKGDIPEGYSVSREKKERFSLILESASTNQTSMYLCASSQDMLSSYEQYFGPGTRLTVT.

V is TRBV29-1 and J is TRBJ1-5; perhaps TRBD1 as D (5 bases). Per the germline V gene, CDR1 is SQVTM and CDR2 is ANQGSEA. The V end lost 4 bases, the J end lost 5 bases, and 12 bases lay between the germline ends. The CDR3 totals 13 residues. This CDR3 reads CSVGDGKDQPQHF. The CDR3 DNA sequence: TGCAGCGTTGGGGACGGGAAAGATCAGCCCCAGCATTTT.

The chain couples TRBV2 to TRBJ1-5; D not certain. Per germline, CDR1 SNHLY and CDR2 FYNNEI. V lost 2 bases and J 4 bases, leaving 18 bases between the germline ends. This CDR3 is 17 amino acids long. The DNA for the CDR3 is TGTGCCAGCAGTGAACGGGTGATAGGGCGCCGGAATCAGCCCCAGCATTTT. Its protein is CASSERVIGRRNQPQHF.

The rearrangement uses TRBV29-1 and TRBJ2-1; tentative D call: TRBD1 (5 bases). This CDR3 has 14 residues. Germline V lookup: CDR1 SQVTM, CDR2 ANQGSEA. V lost 4 bases and J 0 bases, leaving 10 bases between the germline ends. The DNA for the CDR3 is TGCAGCGTTGGGGGCGCGAGCTCCTACAATGAGCAGTTCTTC. This encodes CSVGGASSYNEQFF.

V gene TRBV20-1 combines with J gene TRBJ1-4; D may be TRBD1 (5 bases). V was pared by 6 bases and J by 8 bases, with 16 bases between. Germline lookup yields CDR1 DFQATT and CDR2 SNEGSKA (reference sequence). This CDR3 contains 13 residues. The CDR3 coding sequence is TGCAGTGCCGCTGAGGGGAGAGGCGAAAAACTGTTTTTT. It is translated as CSAAEGRGEKLFF.

This chain joins TRBV5-1 and TRBJ1-4; the D is unclear. Germline assignment: CDR1 SGHRS and CDR2 YFSETQ. CDR3 size: 13 residues. Trimming left V 0 bases short and J 7 bases short, with 7 bases between. CDR3 protein: CASSLVEGEKLFF. The CDR3 nucleotides read TGCGCCAGCAGCTTGGTGGAGGGTGAAAAACTGTTTTTT. Together with reference TRBV5-1 and TRBJ1-4, the CDR3 gives the full variable domain: KAGVTQTPRYLIKTRGQQVTLSCSPISGHRSVSWYQQTPGQGLQFLFEYFSETQRNKGNFPGRFSGRQFSNSRSEMNVSTLELGDSALYLCASSLVEGEKLFFGSGTQLSVL.

The chain combines TRBV9 with TRBJ2-3; 8 positions agree with TRBD2. V gave up 4 bases and J gave up 3 bases; unmatched junction bases: 10. Germline lookup yields CDR1 SGDLS and CDR2 YYNGEE. The CDR3 runs to 16 residues. The CDR3 DNA reads TGTGCCAGCAGCCCCCGGACTAGCCAATCTACAGATACGCAGTATTTT. This encodes CASSPRTSQSTDTQYF. Combining the CDR3 with reference TRBV9 and TRBJ2-3 gives the whole variable domain DSGVTQTPKHLITATGQRVTLRCSPRSGDLSVYWYQQSLDQGLQFLIQYYNGEERAKGNILERFSAQQFPDLHSELNLSSLELGDSALYFCASSPRTSQSTDTQYFGPGTRLTVL.

This clonotype was detected only a few times. The rearrangement uses TRBV11-1 and TRBJ2-1; 11 positions match TRBD1. CDR1 SGHAT and CDR2 FQDESV come from the germline V gene (reference sequence). Unmatched junction bases numbered 3, after V lost 5 bases and J lost 6 bases. The CDR3 is 14 amino acids. The CDR3 bases are TGTGCCAGCAGCGGACAGGGGGCAGTCAATGAGCAGTTCTTC. It translates to CASSGQGAVNEQFF. Filled out from reference TRBV11-1 and TRBJ2-1, the complete variable domain reads EAEVAQSPRYKITEKSQAVAFWCDPISGHATLYWYRQILGQGPELLVQFQDESVVDDSQLPKDRFSAERLKGVDSTLKIQPAELGDSAMYLCASSGQGAVNEQFFGPGTRLTVL.

Turning to this clonotype: The junction differs from germline at one of its ends, possibly a read error. The rearrangement uses TRBV7-2 and TRBJ2-7, with D perhaps TRBD2 (6 bases). The J call could be wrong; TRBJ2-5 is a better fit for the DNA end. The V gene's germline CDR1 is SGHTA and CDR2 FQGNSA. This CDR3 spans 14 amino acids. CDR3 sequence (DNA): TGTGCCAGCAGTTTAGGTACGGGGGTCGAGACCCAGTACTTC. As protein: CASSLGTGVETQYF.

The rearrangement joins TRBV15 to TRBJ2-5; 7 nucleotides match TRBD2. The J call may be incorrect, as the DNA end agrees better with TRBJ2-7. Germline CDR1 and CDR2: LNHNV and YYDKDF (reference sequence). The CDR3 sequence is 15 residues long. The CDR3 DNA sequence: TGTGCCACCAGCAGAGATGGCGGGGACTACTACGAGCAGTACTTC. Protein: CATSRDGGDYYEQYF.

This chain joins TRBV6-2 or TRBV6-3 and TRBJ2-1; TRBD2 aligns across 7 bases. Germline V gene data show CDR1 as MNHEY and CDR2 as SVGEGT. The CDR3 contains 16 residues. Trimming removed 6 bases from V and 2 bases from J; junction bases left unmatched: 10. The CDR3 sequence is CASRYPGAGAYNEQFF. In nucleotides, the CDR3 is TGTGCCAGCAGGTACCCCGGGGCGGGGGCCTACAATGAGCAGTTCTTC.

This clonotype was observed a handful of times. This CDR3 is CATSRDGATGFRGYTF. CDR3 DNA: TGTGCCACCAGCAGAGATGGGGCAACAGGGTTTCGTGGCTACACCTTC. V and J are TRBV15 and TRBJ1-2, with a tentative D call TRBD1 (6 bases). Germline V gives CDR1 LNHNV, CDR2 YYDKDF (reference sequence). CDR3 length equals 16 residues. Trimming shortened V by 0 bases and J by 7 bases, and 18 bases separated the two germline ends. The variable domain in full, completed from reference TRBV15 and TRBJ1-2, reads DAMVIQNPRYQVTQFGKPVTLSCSQTLNHNVMYWYQQKSSQAPKLLFHYYDKDFNNEADTPDNFQSRRPNTSFCFLDIRSPGLGDTAMYLCATSRDGATGFRGYTFGSGTRLTVV.

The V call is TRBV18, the J call TRBJ2-1, with 7 bases lining up with TRBD2. The V gene's germline CDR1 is KGHSH and CDR2 LQKENI. With V trimmed by 4 bases and J by 4 bases, 7 bases remained unmatched. The CDR3 length is 15 residues. The CDR3 spells CASSLAGDEYNEQFF. CDR3 nucleotide sequence: TGTGCCAGCTCACTGGCGGGGGACGAATACAATGAGCAGTTCTTC.

In regard to this clonotype: Germline is not matched at one junction end, which may reflect a read error. V is TRBV20-1 and J is TRBJ2-3, with D tentatively TRBD1 (7 bases). This CDR3 has 17 residues. Germline lookup yields CDR1 DFQATT and CDR2 SNEGSKA (reference sequence). Here the CDR3 reads CSARGPRRGTSTDTQYF. CDR3 nucleotides: TGCAGTGCCAGAGGCCCACGCAGGGGGACTAGCACAGATACGCAGTATTTT.